The rows below give T cell receptor beta chains drawn from one sample of a study of blood T cell repertoires in COVID-19. The method was immunoSEQ multiplex PCR; TCRdb's version includes in-frame clones alone and lacks a portion of them. The repertoire consists of some 120,000 clones, with around 80% occurring once and the leading ten covering around 5.6%. Sequencing input: peripheral blood. The source is an elderly man with active or convalescent COVID-19. Each CDR3 is given with its conserved first and last residue. The order of the fields is V gene, D gene, J gene, clone size, CDR3 DNA, CDR3 protein. The D gene is left open where the match is weak. The size entry is marked missing in some rows and otherwise reads once, few, many or a size class.

>TRBV29-1|.|TRBJ1-1|.
TGCAGTGCGGGACATCCGAACACTGAAGCTTTCTTT
CSAGHPNTEAFF
>TRBV3-1/TRBV3-2|TRBD1|TRBJ1-2|.
TGTGCCAGCAGCGATACAGGGGGCGCAGGCGGCTACACCTTC
CASSDTGGAGGYTF
>TRBV7-2|.|TRBJ2-7|.
TGTGCCAGCAGCTTCCCCCAGGGGGGCTCCTACGAGCAGTACTTC
CASSFPQGGSYEQYF
>TRBV20-1|TRBD2|TRBJ2-5|once
TGCAGTGCTAGTTCAGGGACTAGCGGACAAGAGACCCAGTACTTC
CSASSGTSGQETQYF
>TRBV30|TRBD1|TRBJ1-1|few
TGTGCCTGGAGTGCCGACAGGGTGTTGGCTTTCTTT
CAWSADRVLAFF
>TRBV28|TRBD2|TRBJ2-5|few
TGTGCCAGCAGATGGGGGGGCCAAGAGACCCAGTACTTC
CASRWGGQETQYF
>TRBV28|TRBD1|TRBJ1-6|.
TGTGCCAGCGATGGACAGGGTAATTCACCCCTCCACTTT
CASDGQGNSPLHF
>TRBV5-1|.|TRBJ1-1|once
TGCGCCAGCAGCTTGGTAATGAACACTGAAGCTTTCTTT
CASSLVMNTEAFF
>TRBV10-3|TRBD1|TRBJ2-5|.
TGTGCCATCGGGGCGGACAGGGGAGAGACCCAGTACTTC
CAIGADRGETQYF
>TRBV27|.|TRBJ2-7|.
TGTGCCAGCAGTTTAAAGGGACAAAAGTACGAGCAGTACTTC
CASSLKGQKYEQYF
>TRBV18|TRBD1|TRBJ2-3|.
TGTGCCAGCTCACCCCTATCGACAGGGGGCTTTAGCACAGATACGCAGTATTTT
CASSPLSTGGFSTDTQYF
>TRBV18|TRBD2|TRBJ2-7|.
TGTGCCAGCGCGACGTGGACTAGCGGGGGGCCCTACGAGCAGTACTTC
CASATWTSGGPYEQYF
>TRBV5-4|TRBD1|TRBJ2-2|once
TGTGCCAGCAGCCGTGGACAGGCGCACACCGGGGAGCTGTTTTTT
CASSRGQAHTGELFF
>TRBV6-5|.|TRBJ2-2|.
TGTGCCAGTGCGAGGGGGTTCGGCGGGGAGCTGTTTTTT
CASARGFGGELFF
>TRBV11-2|.|TRBJ2-7|.
TGTGCCAGCAGCTTAGGGCAGTCCTACGAGCAGTACTTC
CASSLGQSYEQYF
>TRBV2|.|TRBJ1-2|few
TGTGCCAGCGGAGGAGGAAACTATGGCTACACCTTC
CASGGGNYGYTF
>TRBV6-6|.|TRBJ1-3|.
TGTGCCAGCAGTTACTCGGGGAGCTCTGGAAACACCATATATTTT
CASSYSGSSGNTIYF
>TRBV3-1/TRBV3-2|.|TRBJ1-2|.
TGTGCCAGCAGCCAATCCGACACGGGAAACTATGGCTACACCTTC
CASSQSDTGNYGYTF
>TRBV7-2|.|TRBJ2-5|.
TGTGCCAGCAGCTGGGGCCCCCCAGAGACCCAGTACTTC
CASSWGPPETQYF
>TRBV2|.|TRBJ2-3|.
TGTGCCAGCAGTGGACATTTACTCACAGATACGCAGTATTTT
CASSGHLLTDTQYF
>TRBV11-2|.|TRBJ1-1|.
TGTGCCAGCAGCTCACTTGGGGGCGAGGGCACTGAAGCTTTCTTT
CASSSLGGEGTEAFF
>TRBV7-2|TRBD1|TRBJ2-5|.
TGTGCCAGCAGCTTAGCCGGGACAGGGGCTGGGGCGACCCAGTACTTC
CASSLAGTGAGATQYF
>TRBV15|.|TRBJ2-7|.
TGTGCCACCAGCAGAGGAACGGGTTCCTACGAGCAGTACTTC
CATSRGTGSYEQYF
>TRBV29-1|.|TRBJ1-2|.
TGCAGCGTTCTTGAGGGCTACACCTTC
CSVLEGYTF
>TRBV11-3|TRBD1|TRBJ2-2|.
TGTGCCAGCAGCCCACGGACAGGAAACACCGGGGAGCTGTTTTTT
CASSPRTGNTGELFF
>TRBV18|.|TRBJ1-4|.
TGTGCCAGCTCACCACGGGGGGGAACTAATGAAAAACTGTTTTTT
CASSPRGGTNEKLFF
>TRBV5-1|.|TRBJ2-6|.
TGCGCCAGCAGCTTGGGGGAAGGGGTGGTCGTCCTGACTTTC
CASSLGEGVVVLTF
>TRBV9|TRBD2|TRBJ2-2|.
TGTGCCACTAGCGGGGGGAAGAACACCGGGGAGCTGTTTTTT
CATSGGKNTGELFF
>TRBV27|.|TRBJ2-7|.
TGTGCCAGCAGTTTATCGGCAGGGAACGAGCAGTACTTC
CASSLSAGNEQYF
>TRBV2|TRBD1|TRBJ2-7|.
TGTGCCAGCAGTGGGGGACAGGGAACTCTCGAGCAGTACTTC
CASSGGQGTLEQYF
>TRBV7-3|TRBD2|TRBJ2-1|.
TGTGCCAGCAGCTCCCCCGGGGGGGGCGCTTACAATGAGCAGTTCTTC
CASSSPGGGAYNEQFF
>TRBV24-1|.|TRBJ1-1|few
TGTGCCACTTCAAGTCTAATGAACACTGAAGCTTTCTTT
CATSSLMNTEAFF
>TRBV6-2/TRBV6-3|TRBD2|TRBJ2-1|.
TGTGCCAGCAGTAGTAGCGGGGGCGGCTACAATGAGCAGTTCTTC
CASSSSGGGYNEQFF
>TRBV4-2|TRBD2|TRBJ2-5|.
TGTGCCAGCAGCCGGAGCGGGGGAGTTCAAGAGACCCAGTACTTC
CASSRSGGVQETQYF
>TRBV9|.|TRBJ1-1|.
TGTGCCAGCAGCGTAGGGCCGAACACTGAAGCTTTCTTT
CASSVGPNTEAFF
>TRBV7-9|TRBD1|TRBJ1-6|.
TGTGCCAGCAGCCCATTCGGGACAGGGAGTTCACCCCTCCACTTT
CASSPFGTGSSPLHF
>TRBV7-2|TRBD1|TRBJ1-3|.
TGTGCCAGCAGCTTAGAGCCAGGGGGCTCTGGAAACACCATATATTTT
CASSLEPGGSGNTIYF
>TRBV5-1|TRBD1|TRBJ2-7|.
TGCGCCAGCAGCTTGGGACAGGGGGGGGGCGAGCAGTACTTC
CASSLGQGGGEQYF
>TRBV21-1|.|TRBJ1-5|.
TGTGCCAGCATCCAAAGATGTCGACAGGTCATTCAGCCCCAGCATTTT
CASIQRCRQVIQPQHF
>TRBV7-2|.|TRBJ2-1|.
TGTGCCAGCAGCCCTACGTCCAATGAGCAGTTCTTC
CASSPTSNEQFF